This TCR beta chain was obtained from a study of graft-versus-host responses after intestinal transplantation. The CDR3 is 14 residues long. The V segment lost 4 bases and the J segment 3 bases; nucleotides outside the gene matches: 4. The germline V gene has CDR1 SGHTA and CDR2 FQGNSA. Study results and limitations: Patients who carried graft-donor T cell macrochimerism also had high graft-versus-host to host-versus-graft clonal ratios in their allografts.

Method: immunoSEQ multiplex PCR; TCRdb's copy keeps in-frame clones and lacks some. This sample carries 70,000 to 95,000 clones, roughly 91% of them seen once, and the ten largest clones take less than 1.5%. A note on this clone: Its antigen is undetermined.

Material: unstimulated CD8+ T cells sorted from spleen or lymph node cells, obtained before transplant. The chain joins TRBV7-2 to TRBJ2-5; 8 bases are a match to TRBD2. The receptor's source is a human donor who was the organ donor for an intestinal transplant. CDR3 sequence reads: CASSWGLGEETQYF. The CDR3 nucleotides are TGTGCCAGCAGCTGGGGACTAGGCGAAGAGACCCAGTACTTC. The variable domain in full, with the rest retrieved from reference TRBV7-2 and TRBJ2-5, is GAGVSQSPSNKVTEKGKDVELRCDPISGHTALYWYRQSLGQGLEFLIYFQGNSAPDKSGLPSDRFSAERTGGSVSTLTIQRTQQEDSAVYLCASSWGLGEETQYFGPGTRLLVL.